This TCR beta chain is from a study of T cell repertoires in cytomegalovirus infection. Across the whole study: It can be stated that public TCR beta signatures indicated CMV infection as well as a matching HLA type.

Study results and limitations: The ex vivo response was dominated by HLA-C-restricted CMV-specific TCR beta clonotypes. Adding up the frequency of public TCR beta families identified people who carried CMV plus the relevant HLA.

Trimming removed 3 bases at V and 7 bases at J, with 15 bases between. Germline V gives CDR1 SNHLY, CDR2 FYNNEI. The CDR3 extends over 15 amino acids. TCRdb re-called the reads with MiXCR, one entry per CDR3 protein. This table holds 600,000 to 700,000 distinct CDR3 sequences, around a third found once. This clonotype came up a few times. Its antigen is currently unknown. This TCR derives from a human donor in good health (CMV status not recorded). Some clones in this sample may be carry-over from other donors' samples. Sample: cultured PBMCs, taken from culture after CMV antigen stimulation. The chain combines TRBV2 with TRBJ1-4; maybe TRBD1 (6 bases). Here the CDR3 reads CASSEINRDGEKLFF. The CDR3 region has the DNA TGTGCCAGCAGTGAGATAAACAGGGACGGTGAAAAACTGTTTTTT.